This TCR beta chain stems from a study of T cell changes during pregnancy in multiple sclerosis (dated by TCRdb to the late 2010s). With respect to the entire study: In women with multiple sclerosis, the researchers looked at how the T cell repertoire shifted as pregnancy progressed.

To note about this clone: Its antigen is not yet known. There are no base qualities to consult, and no much larger clone falls within one base.

CDR1 and CDR2 were assigned from the germline V gene (reference sequence) as MNHNY and SVGAGI. V is cut back by 2 bases and J by 3 bases, with 1 base in the junction unmatched. The CDR3 measures 15 amino acids from cysteine to phenylalanine. Only the CDR3 part of the read is kept: 45 bases, read in frame from the first base. The library was made by the immunoSEQ multiplex PCR assay. In TCRdb, the immuneACCESS table is reduced to in-frame sequences with V and J assigned. These tables do not hold every clone; where another copy was compared, an unresolved V gene accounts for under half, and the others remain unexplained. The sample table lists roughly 36,000 clones, roughly 93% of them with a count of one. The ten largest clones capture around 4.8% of the sample.

The sequences come from peripheral blood, collected in the second trimester of pregnancy. This receptor was taken from a female donor in good health, enrolled as a control in a pregnancy study. This receptor chain uses TRBV6-6 and TRBJ2-4, with 10 middle bases fitting TRBD1. The CDR3 sequence is CASSYGTGVKNIQYF. The nucleotide sequence reads TGTGCCAGCAGTTACGGGACAGGGGTCAAAAACATTCAGTACTTC.